The 31 T cell receptor beta chains reported below all come from one sample, sequenced in a study of cytotoxic CD8 clonotypes in ibrutinib-treated CLL. Sequencing was performed with immunoSEQ multiplex PCR; in TCRdb, only in-frame clones are kept and a portion is missing. The sample lists 250,000 to 350,000 clones; around 69% were seen once. Sequencing used PBMCs, obtained at disease progression, from a patient treated with ibrutinib. These TCRs come from a human donor with chronic lymphocytic leukemia.

The rearrangement joins TRBV7-9 to TRBJ2-7; the D is unclear. The CDR3 extends over 14 amino acids. Germline CDR1 reads SEHNR; CDR2 reads FQNEAQ (reference sequence). Trimming left V 1 base short and J 2 bases short, with 9 bases between. The CDR3 loop is CASSLEAPPYEQYF. CDR3 in DNA: TGTGCCAGCAGCTTAGAGGCTCCTCCCTACGAGCAGTACTTC.

The chain recombines TRBV27 with TRBJ2-7, with no clear D. Germline-derived CDR1 and CDR2 are MNHEY and SMNVEV (reference sequence). V was shortened by 6 bases and J by 6 bases, with 12 bases between the two germline ends. The CDR3 runs to 12 residues. CDR3: CASSPGWGEQYF. In DNA form, the CDR3 reads TGTGCCAGCAGCCCGGGTTGGGGCGAGCAGTACTTC.

The CDR3 spells CASGFYTVTNEKLFF. The CDR3 nucleotides are TGTGCCAGCGGTTTTTATACCGTAACTAATGAAAAACTGTTTTTT. The chain recombines TRBV5-8 with TRBJ1-4, with D unresolved. The CDR3 runs 15 residues. The germline CDR1 and CDR2 sequences are SGHTS and YDEGEE. The V end lost 7 bases, the J end lost 1 base, and 14 bases lay between the germline ends.

The rearrangement links TRBV18 to TRBJ2-7; TRBD1 might be the D (6 bases). The V gene lost 3 bases and the J gene lost 3 bases, with 12 bases spanning the gap. This CDR3 has 14 amino acids. Germline V gene data show CDR1 as KGHSH and CDR2 as LQKENI. CDR3 residues: CASSPDSKGYEQYF. In nucleotides, the CDR3 is TGTGCCAGCTCACCGGACAGCAAGGGCTACGAGCAGTACTTC.

The chain uses TRBV2 and TRBJ2-5, with 10 bases matching TRBD1. Germline lookup yields CDR1 SNHLY and CDR2 FYNNEI. This CDR3 comprises 14 residues. V lost 6 bases and J lost 2; bases outside the gene matches: 3. CDR3: CASSRDRGQETQYF. The CDR3 nucleotides are TGTGCCAGCAGCCGGGACAGGGGACAAGAGACCCAGTACTTC.

This clone has only a few counts. This rearrangement joins TRBV4-1 to TRBJ2-2; possibly TRBD2 for D (6 bases). Germline V lookup: CDR1 MGHRA, CDR2 YSYEKL. There are 14 residues in the CDR3. V was shortened by 5 bases and J by 6 bases, with 13 bases between the two germline ends. The CDR3 loop is CASSTGRLAGELFF. In nucleotides, the CDR3 is TGCGCCAGCAGCACCGGGAGACTGGCCGGGGAGCTGTTTTTT.

The chain is built from TRBV4-1 and TRBJ1-2, with 7 bases lining up with TRBD1. There are 15 residues in the CDR3. J was trimmed by 5 bases and V by 0 bases; bases with no gene match: 6. The germline CDR1 and CDR2 sequences are MGHRA and YSYEKL. The CDR3 reads CASSQDRGPPYGYTF. The CDR3 DNA reads TGCGCCAGCAGCCAAGATAGGGGGCCTCCTTATGGCTACACCTTC.

The table lists this clone with a few counts. The gene calls are TRBV27 and TRBJ2-7, with TRBD1 matching 9 bases. From germline, CDR1 is MNHEY and CDR2 SMNVEV (reference sequence). Trimming at V came to 3 bases and at J to 7 bases, leaving 4 bases not matched to a gene. The CDR3 totals 13 residues. CDR3 in amino acids: CASSLRTGVEQYF. In DNA form, the CDR3 reads TGTGCCAGCAGTTTGCGGACAGGGGTTGAGCAGTACTTC.

V usage is TRBV9 and J usage is TRBJ2-2, with 7 bases aligning to TRBD1. Per the germline V gene, CDR1 is SGDLS and CDR2 is YYNGEE. The CDR3 totals 15 residues. V shed 6 bases, J shed 4 bases, and the junction held 9 bases outside the gene matches. Written as DNA, the CDR3 is TGTGCCAGCACTTTTTCAGGGGGAGTCACCGGGGAGCTGTTTTTT. Residues: CASTFSGGVTGELFF. Combining the CDR3 with reference TRBV9 and TRBJ2-2 gives the whole variable domain DSGVTQTPKHLITATGQRVTLRCSPRSGDLSVYWYQQSLDQGLQFLIQYYNGEERAKGNILERFSAQQFPDLHSELNLSSLELGDSALYFCASTFSGGVTGELFFGEGSRLTVL.

The gene calls are TRBV19 and TRBJ2-7, with 12 nucleotides matching TRBD2. The V gene end was trimmed by 4 bases and the J gene end by 2 bases; junction bases not matched to a gene: 3. The CDR3 is 15 amino acids. The germline V gene has CDR1 LNHDA and CDR2 SQIVND (reference sequence). Here the CDR3 DNA reads TGTGCCAGTAGTAAGCTAGCGGGAGGGACCTACGAGCAGTACTTC. Its protein is CASSKLAGGTYEQYF.

The gene calls are TRBV9 and TRBJ2-7; 10 bases align to TRBD1. From germline, CDR1 is SGDLS and CDR2 YYNGEE. V trimming: 0 bases; J trimming: 2 bases; junction bases outside the gene matches: 5. The CDR3 consists of 16 residues. The CDR3 protein is CASSVGEGTGAYEQYF. As DNA, the CDR3 is TGTGCCAGCAGCGTAGGGGAGGGGACAGGGGCCTACGAGCAGTACTTC. Full variable domain (missing parts from reference TRBV9 and TRBJ2-7): DSGVTQTPKHLITATGQRVTLRCSPRSGDLSVYWYQQSLDQGLQFLIQYYNGEERAKGNILERFSAQQFPDLHSELNLSSLELGDSALYFCASSVGEGTGAYEQYFGPGTRLTVT.

The J gene is TRBJ1-2, the V gene TRBV9; D unresolved. Trimming stripped 3 bases from V and 3 bases from J, with 15 bases between. The CDR3 is made up of 15 amino acids. Germline lookup yields CDR1 SGDLS and CDR2 YYNGEE. The CDR3 region is CASSGTGEEYYGYTF. For the CDR3, the DNA is TGTGCCAGCAGCGGTACGGGCGAGGAGTACTATGGCTACACCTTC.

This clone was observed a few times. V and J are TRBV9 and TRBJ2-7; D is undetermined. The length of the CDR3 is 14 residues. CDR1 SGDLS and CDR2 YYNGEE come from the germline V gene. V dropped 0 bases and J dropped 3 bases, with 10 bases sitting between them. CDR3 in DNA: TGTGCCAGCAGCGTAGGAGACAATTACTACGAGCAGTACTTC. Translation gives CASSVGDNYYEQYF.

V is TRBV9 and J is TRBJ2-1; D possibly matches TRBD1 or TRBD2 (5 bases each). The germline V and J ends were trimmed by 0 bases and 1 base, with 11 bases remaining between them. CDR1 and CDR2 (germline): SGDLS, YYNGEE. The CDR3 runs 16 residues. The CDR3 nucleotides are TGTGCCAGCAGCGTAGCTACGTGGGGGTCCTACAATGAGCAGTTCTTC. Protein product: CASSVATWGSYNEQFF.

The chain links TRBV15 to TRBJ2-1, with a tentative D call TRBD2 (5 bases). The CDR3 has 14 amino acids. Trimming removed 0 bases from V and 3 bases from J, with 6 bases in between. Germline assignment: CDR1 LNHNV and CDR2 YYDKDF (reference sequence). CDR3 nucleotides: TGTGCCACCAGCAGAGATCGGGGCTACAATGAGCAGTTCTTC. Protein product: CATSRDRGYNEQFF.

This sequence joins TRBV19 and TRBJ2-1, with D possibly matching TRBD1 (6 bases). V lost 10 bases and J 3 bases, leaving 16 bases between the germline ends. This CDR3 contains 14 residues. CDR1 and CDR2 from the germline V gene are LNHDA and SQIVND (reference sequence). The CDR3 loop is CATKRTDNYNEQFF. The CDR3 DNA is TGTGCCACCAAACGGACAGACAACTACAATGAGCAGTTCTTC.

This sequence joins TRBV10-3 and TRBJ2-7, with D possibly being TRBD1 or TRBD2 (6 bases each). The V end lost 8 bases, the J end lost 2 bases, and 10 bases lay between the germline ends. CDR1 and CDR2 from the germline V gene are ENHRY and SYGVKD. This CDR3 region has 12 residues. CDR3 nucleotides: TGTGCCATCGGGGGGACAACCTACGAGCAGTACTTC. It yields the protein CAIGGTTYEQYF.

The genes are TRBV27 and TRBJ2-7, with TRBD2 identical over 12 bases. V dropped 6 bases and J dropped 2; count of bases not matched to a gene: 8. The germline CDR1 and CDR2 sequences are MNHEY and SMNVEV (reference sequence). CDR3 length: 16 residues. CDR3 sequence: CASRTLTSGRPYEQYF. CDR3 coding DNA: TGTGCCAGCAGAACCTTGACTAGCGGGAGACCCTACGAGCAGTACTTC.

The chain is built from TRBV10-2 and TRBJ2-2, with TRBD2 matching 7 bases. CDR1 is WSHSY and CDR2 is SAAADI in the germline V gene. CDR3 length: 14 amino acids. The V and J ends lost 2 bases and 6 bases, in that order; junction bases with no gene match: 3. Written as DNA, the CDR3 is TGCGCCAGCAGTGAGGTCGGGGGGTCCGGGGAGCTGTTTTTT. It encodes CASSEVGGSGELFF.

This clone was recorded only once. The rearrangement joins TRBV7-9 to TRBJ1-4, with D perhaps matching TRBD1 (5 bases). The V gene lost 5 bases and the J gene lost 2 bases, with 12 bases spanning the gap. The CDR3 has 15 amino acids. Germline assignment: CDR1 SEHNR and CDR2 FQNEAQ (reference sequence). CDR3 sequence: CASSGTGNTNEKLFF. CDR3 in DNA: TGTGCCAGCAGCGGAACAGGAAATACTAATGAAAAACTGTTTTTT.

The rearrangement uses TRBV5-6 and TRBJ2-7; 9 bases align to TRBD1. The CDR3 consists of 16 residues. Losses at the gene ends were 0 bases for V and 1 base for J; bases not matched to a gene: 5. Germline values: CDR1 SGHDT, CDR2 YYEEEE. The CDR3 loop reads CASSLGVGTGSYEQYF. As DNA, the CDR3 is TGTGCCAGCAGCTTGGGGGTTGGGACAGGGTCCTACGAGCAGTACTTC.

The chain recombines TRBV12-2 with TRBJ2-1; the table gives TRBD2 as D, unverified against the DNA. TRBV12-2 is a recognized pseudogene. The CDR3 extends over 9 amino acids. CDR3 loop: CASRWDLIF. CDR3 nucleotides: TGTGCAAGTCGCTGGGACTTAATCTTC.

The genes are TRBV11-2 and TRBJ2-5, with a possible D match to TRBD2 (5 bases). The CDR3 loop spans 9 amino acids. V lost 11 bases and J lost 5, with 6 bases in between. The germline CDR1 and CDR2 sequences are SGHAT and FQNNGV. The CDR3 bases are TGTGCCCCGGGGGAGACCCAGTACTTC. Translation gives CAPGETQYF.

This sequence joins TRBV5-5 and TRBJ2-6; D gene uncertain. The CDR3 consists of 12 residues. Trimming took 9 bases from V and 0 from J, leaving 4 bases between them. The germline gives CDR1 SGHKS, CDR2 YYEKEE (reference sequence). In DNA form, the CDR3 reads TGTGCCACATCCTCTGGGGCCAACGTCCTGACTTTC. Protein: CATSSGANVLTF.

This rearrangement joins TRBV11-2 to TRBJ1-2; TRBD1 matches at 9 bases. There are 14 residues in the CDR3. Germline CDR1 is SGHAT and CDR2 is FQNNGV. The V gene end was trimmed by 3 bases and the J gene end by 7 bases; junction bases not matched to a gene: 6. CDR3 coding DNA: TGTGCCAGCAGCTTGGGACAGGGCAGTCGTGGCTACACCTTC. Its translation is CASSLGQGSRGYTF.

This rearrangement joins TRBV29-1 to TRBJ1-1; no reliable D call. Trimming took off 0 bases at V and 1 base at J, with 9 bases between the two ends. This CDR3 region has 14 residues. Germline values: CDR1 SQVTM, CDR2 ANQGSEA. The CDR3 loop reads CSVEDPPGNTEAFF. CDR3 sequence (DNA): TGCAGCGTTGAAGATCCCCCAGGGAACACTGAAGCTTTCTTT.

CDR3 amino acids: CASSSRLGLVYGYTF. The DNA for the CDR3 is TGTGCCAGCAGCTCTAGGCTAGGGTTGGTCTATGGCTACACCTTC. The chain couples TRBV9 to TRBJ1-2; the D is unclear. V was clipped by 4 bases and J by 4 bases, with 17 bases between them. Germline V gene data show CDR1 as SGDLS and CDR2 as YYNGEE. The CDR3 contains 15 residues. Together with reference TRBV9 and TRBJ1-2, the CDR3 gives the full variable domain: DSGVTQTPKHLITATGQRVTLRCSPRSGDLSVYWYQQSLDQGLQFLIQYYNGEERAKGNILERFSAQQFPDLHSELNLSSLELGDSALYFCASSSRLGLVYGYTFGSGTRLTVV.

The chain links TRBV7-8 to TRBJ1-2, with D possibly matching TRBD1 (6 bases). Germline CDR1 SGHVS, CDR2 FQNEAQ. The CDR3 loop spans 14 amino acids. The V end was cut by 5 bases, the J end by 4 bases, with 14 bases between. CDR3 sequence reads: CASSVRTGLYGYTF. CDR3 nucleotide sequence: TGTGCCAGCAGCGTGCGAACAGGGCTCTATGGCTACACCTTC.

V is TRBV6-5 and J is TRBJ2-7, with 9 bases that match TRBD1. J gave up 2 bases and V 5 bases, and 4 bases lay outside the gene matches. The CDR3 totals 14 residues. Germline V gene data show CDR1 as MNHEY and CDR2 as SVGAGI. CDR3 protein: CASSRDRAAYEQYF. The CDR3 DNA reads TGTGCCAGCAGTCGGGACAGGGCCGCCTACGAGCAGTACTTC.

The gene calls are TRBV6-1 and TRBJ2-7, with D unclear. The CDR3 runs to 14 residues. Germline loops: CDR1 MNHNS, CDR2 SASEGT. With 3 bases removed from V and 0 bases from J, the gap between germline ends came to 9 bases. The DNA for the CDR3 is TGTGCCAGCAGTGATCGGGCGGACTCCTACGAGCAGTACTTC. Amino acid sequence: CASSDRADSYEQYF.

This clone was detected once. This rearrangement joins TRBV4-1 to TRBJ2-4, with 8 bases that match TRBD1. The CDR3 spans 15 residues. Losses at the gene ends were 0 bases for V and 7 bases for J; bases not matched to a gene: 5. Looked up from germline, CDR1 is MGHRA and CDR2 is YSYEKL. CDR3 in DNA: TGCGCCAGCAGCCAAGAGGACAGGGTATTTAACATTCAGTACTTC. It translates to CASSQEDRVFNIQYF.